This TCR beta chain was identified in a study of graft-versus-host responses after intestinal transplantation. Study in general: The transplants performed in recipients were multivisceral, liver-intestinal, or isolated intestinal. Study-wide results and limits: Graft-versus-host to host-versus-graft clonal ratios in allografts were high in patients with graft-donor T cell macrochimerism. Marrow from the recipient contained GvH clones, some of which had appeared first in ileum or blood. An association linked early post-transplant HvG declines with peak circulating GvH clone levels.

Comment on this clone: Its specificity is not known.

Trimming at V came to 8 bases and at J to 5 bases, leaving 6 bases not matched to a gene. The CDR3 loop spans 13 amino acids. The V gene's germline CDR1 is GTSNPN and CDR2 SVGIG (reference sequence). This table comes from immunoSEQ multiplex PCR, and its TCRdb copy is limited to in-frame clones, with some not included. The sample has some 110,000 clones; about 92% are singletons. The sequence was obtained from a human donor who was the organ donor for an intestinal transplant. The rearrangement joins TRBV30 to TRBJ2-2, with 9 bases identical to TRBD1. This sample comprised unstimulated CD8+ T cells sorted from spleen or lymph node cells, obtained before transplant. In DNA, the CDR3 is TGTGCCAGGGACAGGGTGGGGACCGGGGAGCTGTTTTTT. It translates to CARDRVGTGELFF.